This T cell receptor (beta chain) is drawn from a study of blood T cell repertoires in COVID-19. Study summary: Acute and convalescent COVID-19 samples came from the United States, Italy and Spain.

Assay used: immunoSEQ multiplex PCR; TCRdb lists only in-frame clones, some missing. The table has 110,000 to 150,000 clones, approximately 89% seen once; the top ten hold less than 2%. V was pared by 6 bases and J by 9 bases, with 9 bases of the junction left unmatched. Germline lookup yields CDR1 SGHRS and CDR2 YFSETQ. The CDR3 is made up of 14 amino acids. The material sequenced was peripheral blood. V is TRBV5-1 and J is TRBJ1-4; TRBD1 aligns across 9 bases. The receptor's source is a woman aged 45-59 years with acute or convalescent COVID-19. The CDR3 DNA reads TGCGCCAGCAAGTCCGGGACAGGGACTCAAAAACTGTTTTTT. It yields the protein CASKSGTGTQKLFF.